This is a list of T cell receptor beta chains from one sample in a study of blood T cells in healthy people across ages. MiXCR, applied by TCRdb to the 5' RACE reads, yields one record per CDR3 protein. This repertoire shows some 1.5 million distinct CDR3 sequences, roughly 27% found once; its top ten account for 6.5% to 8.5%. The specimen was blood. The receptor set was obtained from a woman younger than 45 in good health. Both conserved end residues are part of each CDR3. Fields, in order: clone size, J gene, V gene, D gene, CDR3 length, CDR3 DNA, CDR3 protein. The D gene is left open where the match is weak. Size is omitted from some rows. Given values are once, few, many or a class for expanded clones.

abundance: few; j_gene: TRBJ2-1; v_gene: TRBV5-1; d_gene: TRBD2; len: 19; CDR3nt: TGCGCCAGCAGCACGGTCAACTCAGCCAGCGGGGGGGCTTACAATGAGCAGTTCTTC; CDR3aa: CASSTVNSASGGAYNEQFF
abundance: few; j_gene: TRBJ1-4; v_gene: TRBV12-3/TRBV12-4; d_gene: .; len: 14; CDR3nt: TGTGCCAGCGCCTTAGACAGACAAAATGAAAAACTGTTTTTT; CDR3aa: CASALDRQNEKLFF
abundance: .; j_gene: TRBJ2-5; v_gene: TRBV9; d_gene: .; len: 15; CDR3nt: TGTGCCAGCAGCGTAGAGGGGCAGCGTAAAGAGACCCAGTACTTC; CDR3aa: CASSVEGQRKETQYF
abundance: few; j_gene: TRBJ2-7; v_gene: TRBV2; d_gene: .; len: 14; CDR3nt: TGTGCCAGCAGCCAAGCGGTAGGGTCCTACGAGCAGTACTTC; CDR3aa: CASSQAVGSYEQYF
abundance: many; j_gene: TRBJ1-1; v_gene: TRBV4-3; d_gene: TRBD1; len: 14; CDR3nt: TGTGCCAGCAGCCGCACAGGGGAGGACACTGAAGCTTTCTTT; CDR3aa: CASSRTGEDTEAFF
abundance: few; j_gene: TRBJ2-1; v_gene: TRBV25-1; d_gene: .; len: 11; CDR3nt: TGTGTCAGCAGTGGGGGGTATGAGCAGTTCTTC; CDR3aa: CVSSGGYEQFF
abundance: .; j_gene: TRBJ1-2; v_gene: TRBV20-1; d_gene: .; len: 13; CDR3nt: TGCAGTGCAAGAAGGACGGGTATCTCGATCTACACCTTC; CDR3aa: CSARRTGISIYTF
abundance: few; j_gene: TRBJ2-1; v_gene: TRBV12-3/TRBV12-4; d_gene: .; len: 14; CDR3nt: TGTGCCAGCAGCAGAGAACCAGCCTACAATGAGCAGTTCTTC; CDR3aa: CASSREPAYNEQFF
abundance: .; j_gene: TRBJ2-3; v_gene: TRBV12-3/TRBV12-4; d_gene: TRBD2; len: 14; CDR3nt: TGTGCCAGCAATCCGGGGCGGGGGGTGGATACGCAGTATTTT; CDR3aa: CASNPGRGVDTQYF
abundance: few; j_gene: TRBJ1-1; v_gene: TRBV18; d_gene: TRBD1; len: 15; CDR3nt: TGTGCCAGCTCACCCGTGACAGGGTCGAACACTGAAGCTTTCTTT; CDR3aa: CASSPVTGSNTEAFF